Described below is a single TCR beta chain sequence and its context. What it binds is not known. PCR amplification relied on 60 Vbeta primers (plus 13 Jbeta primers). The data were produced by immunoSEQ multiplex PCR, yet TCRdb's version contains in-frame clones alone and is incomplete. Here the sample spans almost 70,000 clones, approximately 70% being singletons. The sample is drawn from a study of cytomegalovirus exposure and HLA in healthy donors. Looking at the study overall: A preliminary data release comprised 80 million or so unique TCRs obtained from HLA-typed donors.

Findings of the study overall: A likely sequencing artifact accounted for one observed cluster of highly shared sequence variants. The later analysis indicated that the majority of CMV-associated TCR beta chains appeared HLA-restricted.

What was sequenced was PBMCs. This TCR came from a male donor in good health and CMV-seropositive.

The CDR3 DNA follows: TGTGCCAGCTCACCCGGACAGATAAAGAACACTGAAGCTTTCTTT. Protein: CASSPGQIKNTEAFF. V and J are TRBV18 and TRBJ1-1, with D perhaps TRBD1 (6 bases). The CDR3 runs to 15 residues. V was trimmed by 3 bases and J by 1 base, leaving 12 bases between them. Looked up from germline, CDR1 is KGHSH and CDR2 is LQKENI.